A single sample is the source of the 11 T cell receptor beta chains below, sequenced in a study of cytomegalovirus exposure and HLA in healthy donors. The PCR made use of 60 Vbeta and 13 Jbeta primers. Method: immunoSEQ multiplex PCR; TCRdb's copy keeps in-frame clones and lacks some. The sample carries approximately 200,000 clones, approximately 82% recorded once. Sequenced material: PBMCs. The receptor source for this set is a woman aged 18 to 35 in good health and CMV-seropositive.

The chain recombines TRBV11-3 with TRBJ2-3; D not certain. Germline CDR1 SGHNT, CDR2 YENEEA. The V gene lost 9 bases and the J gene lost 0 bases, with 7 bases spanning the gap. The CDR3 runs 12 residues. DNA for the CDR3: TGTGCCAGTCGACTGAGCACAGATACGCAGTATTTT. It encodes CASRLSTDTQYF.

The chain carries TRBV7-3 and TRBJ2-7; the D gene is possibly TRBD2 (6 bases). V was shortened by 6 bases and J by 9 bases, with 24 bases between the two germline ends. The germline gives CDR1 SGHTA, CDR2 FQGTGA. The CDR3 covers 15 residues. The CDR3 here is CASSYDDGRGTRQYF. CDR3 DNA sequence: TGTGCCAGCAGTTACGACGACGGCCGGGGGACGCGGCAGTACTTC.

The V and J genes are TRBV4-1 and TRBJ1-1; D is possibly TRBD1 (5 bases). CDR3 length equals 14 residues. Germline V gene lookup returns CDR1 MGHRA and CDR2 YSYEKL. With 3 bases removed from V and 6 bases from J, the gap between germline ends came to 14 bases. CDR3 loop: CASSHGGMGAEAFF. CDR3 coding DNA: TGCGCCAGCAGCCATGGGGGGATGGGTGCTGAAGCTTTCTTT.

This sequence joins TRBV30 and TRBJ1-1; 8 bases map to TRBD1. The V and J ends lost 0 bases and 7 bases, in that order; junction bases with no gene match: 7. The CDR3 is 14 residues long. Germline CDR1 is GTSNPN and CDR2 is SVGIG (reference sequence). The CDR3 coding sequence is TGTGCCTGGAGTGTACTAGCAGGGGGCGATGAAGCTTTCTTT. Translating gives CAWSVLAGGDEAFF.

CDR3 protein: CAVLQDTEAFF. CDR3 coding DNA: TGTGCCGTTCTCCAGGACACTGAAGCTTTCTTT. V is TRBV5-4 and J is TRBJ1-1; D gene uncertain. Germline-derived CDR1 and CDR2 are SGHNT and YYREEE (reference sequence). Trimming pared 10 bases from V and 3 bases from J, leaving 10 bases between. This CDR3 region has 11 residues.

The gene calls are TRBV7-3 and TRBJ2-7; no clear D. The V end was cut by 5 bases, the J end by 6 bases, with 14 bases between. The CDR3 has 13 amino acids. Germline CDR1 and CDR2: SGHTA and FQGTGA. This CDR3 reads CASSPGAVGEQYF. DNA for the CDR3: TGTGCCAGCAGCCCCGGTGCGGTAGGCGAGCAGTACTTC.

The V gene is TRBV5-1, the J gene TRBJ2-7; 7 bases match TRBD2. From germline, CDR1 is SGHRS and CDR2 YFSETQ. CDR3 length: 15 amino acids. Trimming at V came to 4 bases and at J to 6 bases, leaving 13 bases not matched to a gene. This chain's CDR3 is CASSPARGGLVEQYF. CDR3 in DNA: TGCGCCAGCAGCCCGGCTCGGGGAGGGTTGGTCGAGCAGTACTTC.

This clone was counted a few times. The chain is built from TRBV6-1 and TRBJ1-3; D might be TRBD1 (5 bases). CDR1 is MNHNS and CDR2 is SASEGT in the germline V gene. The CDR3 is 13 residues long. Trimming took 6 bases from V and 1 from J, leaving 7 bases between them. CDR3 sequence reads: CASSRESGNTIYF. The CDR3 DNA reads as TGTGCCAGCAGCAGGGAATCTGGAAACACCATATATTTT.

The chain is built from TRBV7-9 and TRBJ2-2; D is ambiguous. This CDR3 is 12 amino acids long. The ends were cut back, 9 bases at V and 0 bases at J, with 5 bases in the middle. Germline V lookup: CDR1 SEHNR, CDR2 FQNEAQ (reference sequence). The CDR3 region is CASRANTGELFF. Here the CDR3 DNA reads TGTGCCAGTCGGGCGAACACCGGGGAGCTGTTTTTT.

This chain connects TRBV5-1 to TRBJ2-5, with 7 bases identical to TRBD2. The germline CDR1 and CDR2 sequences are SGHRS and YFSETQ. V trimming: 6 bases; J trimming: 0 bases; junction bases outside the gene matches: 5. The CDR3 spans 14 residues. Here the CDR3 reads CASTLGLDQETQYF. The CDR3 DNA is TGCGCCAGCACTCTCGGACTAGACCAAGAGACCCAGTACTTC.

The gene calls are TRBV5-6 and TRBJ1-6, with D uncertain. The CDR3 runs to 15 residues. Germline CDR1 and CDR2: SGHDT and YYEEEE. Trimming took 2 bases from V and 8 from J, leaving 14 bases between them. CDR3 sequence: CASSLIPRFDSPLHF. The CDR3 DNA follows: TGTGCCAGCAGCTTAATTCCACGGTTCGATTCACCCCTCCACTTT.